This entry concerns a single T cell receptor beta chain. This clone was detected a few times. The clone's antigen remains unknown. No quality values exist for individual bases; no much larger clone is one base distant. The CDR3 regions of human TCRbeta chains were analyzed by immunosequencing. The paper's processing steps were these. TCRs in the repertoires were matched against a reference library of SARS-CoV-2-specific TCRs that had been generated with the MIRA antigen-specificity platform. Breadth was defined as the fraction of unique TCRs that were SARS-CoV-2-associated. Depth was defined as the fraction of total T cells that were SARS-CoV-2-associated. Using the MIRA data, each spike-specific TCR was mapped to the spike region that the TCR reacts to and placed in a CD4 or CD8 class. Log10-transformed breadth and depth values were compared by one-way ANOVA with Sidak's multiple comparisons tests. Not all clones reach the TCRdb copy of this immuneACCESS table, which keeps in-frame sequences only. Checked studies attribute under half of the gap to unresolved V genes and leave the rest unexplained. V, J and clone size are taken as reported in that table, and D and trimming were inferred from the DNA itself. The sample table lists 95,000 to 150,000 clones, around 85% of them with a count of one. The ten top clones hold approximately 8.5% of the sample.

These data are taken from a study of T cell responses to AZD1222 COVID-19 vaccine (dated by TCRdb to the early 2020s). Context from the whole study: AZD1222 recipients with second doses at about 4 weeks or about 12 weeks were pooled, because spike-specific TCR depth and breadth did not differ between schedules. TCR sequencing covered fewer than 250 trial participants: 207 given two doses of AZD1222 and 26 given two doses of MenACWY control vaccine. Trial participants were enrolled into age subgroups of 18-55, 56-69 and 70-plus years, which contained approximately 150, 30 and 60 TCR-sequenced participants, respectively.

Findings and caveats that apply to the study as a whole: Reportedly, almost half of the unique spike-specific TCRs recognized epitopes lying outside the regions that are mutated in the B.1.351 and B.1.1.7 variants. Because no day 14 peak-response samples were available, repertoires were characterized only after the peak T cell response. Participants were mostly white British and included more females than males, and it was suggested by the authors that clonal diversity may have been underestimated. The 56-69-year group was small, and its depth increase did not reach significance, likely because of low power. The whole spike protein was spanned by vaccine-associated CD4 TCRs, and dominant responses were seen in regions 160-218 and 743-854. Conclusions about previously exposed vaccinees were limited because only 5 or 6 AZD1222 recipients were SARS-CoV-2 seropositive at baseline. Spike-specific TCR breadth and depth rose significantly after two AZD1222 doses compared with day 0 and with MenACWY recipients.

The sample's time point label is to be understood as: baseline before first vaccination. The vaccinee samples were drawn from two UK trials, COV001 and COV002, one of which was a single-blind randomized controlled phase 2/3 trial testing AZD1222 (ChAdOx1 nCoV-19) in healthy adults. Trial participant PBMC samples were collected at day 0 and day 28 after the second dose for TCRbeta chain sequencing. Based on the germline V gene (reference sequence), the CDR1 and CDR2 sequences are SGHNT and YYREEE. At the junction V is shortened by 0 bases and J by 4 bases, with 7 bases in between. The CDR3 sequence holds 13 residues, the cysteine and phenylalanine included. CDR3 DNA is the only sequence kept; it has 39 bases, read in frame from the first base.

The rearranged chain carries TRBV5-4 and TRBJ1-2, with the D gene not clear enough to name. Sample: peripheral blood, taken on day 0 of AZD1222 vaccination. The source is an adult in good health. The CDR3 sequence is CASSLGYPYGYTF. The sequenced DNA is TGTGCCAGCAGCTTGGGCTATCCCTATGGCTACACCTTC.